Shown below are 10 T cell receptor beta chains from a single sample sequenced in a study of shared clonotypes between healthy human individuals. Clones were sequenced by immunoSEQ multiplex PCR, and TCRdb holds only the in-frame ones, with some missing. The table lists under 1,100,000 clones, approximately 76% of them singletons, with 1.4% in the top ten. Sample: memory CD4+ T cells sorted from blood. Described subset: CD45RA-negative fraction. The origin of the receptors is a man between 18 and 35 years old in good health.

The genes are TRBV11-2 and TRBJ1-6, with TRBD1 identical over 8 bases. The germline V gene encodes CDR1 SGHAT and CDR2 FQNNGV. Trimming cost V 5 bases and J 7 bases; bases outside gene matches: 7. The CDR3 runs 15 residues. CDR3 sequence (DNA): TGTGCCAGCAGCCTCCGGACAGGGAGGAATTCACCCCTCCACTTT. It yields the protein CASSLRTGRNSPLHF.

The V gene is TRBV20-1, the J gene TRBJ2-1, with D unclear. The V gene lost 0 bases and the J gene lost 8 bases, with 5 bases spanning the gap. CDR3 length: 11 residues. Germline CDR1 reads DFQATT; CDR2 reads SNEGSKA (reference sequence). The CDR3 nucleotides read TGCAGTGCTAGAGATTTCGATGAGCAGTTCTTC. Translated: CSARDFDEQFF.

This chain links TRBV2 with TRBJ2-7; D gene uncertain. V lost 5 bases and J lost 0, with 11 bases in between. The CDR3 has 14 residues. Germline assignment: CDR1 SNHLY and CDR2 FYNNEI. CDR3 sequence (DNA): TGTGCCAGCAGTTATCTTGGAAGCTCCTACGAGCAGTACTTC. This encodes CASSYLGSSYEQYF.

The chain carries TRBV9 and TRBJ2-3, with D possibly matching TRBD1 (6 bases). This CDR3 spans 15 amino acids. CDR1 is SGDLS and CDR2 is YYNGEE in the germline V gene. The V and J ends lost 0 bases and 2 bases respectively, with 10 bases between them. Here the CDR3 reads CASSVGQGPTDTQYF. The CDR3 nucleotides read TGTGCCAGCAGCGTAGGGCAGGGGCCCACAGATACGCAGTATTTT.

The CDR3 coding sequence is TGCGCCAGCAGCTTGGGACTAGCGGGGATCTCCGAGCAGTACTTC. Protein: CASSLGLAGISEQYF. This chain links TRBV5-1 with TRBJ2-7; 11 positions agree with TRBD2. CDR1 and CDR2 from the germline V gene are SGHRS and YFSETQ. V shed 0 bases, J shed 6 bases, and the junction held 5 bases outside the gene matches. The CDR3 totals 15 residues.

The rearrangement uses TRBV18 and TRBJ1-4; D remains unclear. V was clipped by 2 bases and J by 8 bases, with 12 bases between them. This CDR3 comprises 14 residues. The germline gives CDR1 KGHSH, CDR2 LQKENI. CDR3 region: CASSPVAGQEKLFF. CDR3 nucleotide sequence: TGTGCCAGCTCACCAGTAGCAGGTCAAGAAAAACTGTTTTTT.

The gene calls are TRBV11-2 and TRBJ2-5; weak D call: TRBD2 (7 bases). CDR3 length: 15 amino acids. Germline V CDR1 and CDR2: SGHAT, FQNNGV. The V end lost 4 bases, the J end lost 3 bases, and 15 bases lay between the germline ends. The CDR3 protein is CASSSGTRGEETQYF. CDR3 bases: TGTGCCAGCAGCTCCGGGACACGGGGGGAAGAGACCCAGTACTTC.

CDR3 protein: CASRPAGVDSPLHF. The CDR3 coding sequence is TGCGCCAGCAGGCCTGCAGGGGTGGATTCACCCCTCCACTTT. The rearrangement links TRBV5-1 to TRBJ1-6; a possible D gene is TRBD1 (6 bases). The V gene lost 5 bases and the J gene lost 8 bases, with 14 bases spanning the gap. Germline values: CDR1 SGHRS, CDR2 YFSETQ. The CDR3 sequence is 14 residues long.

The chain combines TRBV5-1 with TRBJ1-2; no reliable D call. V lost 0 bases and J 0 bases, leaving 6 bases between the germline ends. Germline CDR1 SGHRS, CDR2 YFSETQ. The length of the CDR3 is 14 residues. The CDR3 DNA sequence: TGCGCCAGCAGCTTGGCACGGACTAACTATGGCTACACCTTC. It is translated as CASSLARTNYGYTF.

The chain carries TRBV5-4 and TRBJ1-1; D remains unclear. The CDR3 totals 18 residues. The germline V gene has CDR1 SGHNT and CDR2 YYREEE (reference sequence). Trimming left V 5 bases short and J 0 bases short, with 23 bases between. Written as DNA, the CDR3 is TGTGCCAGCAGGGCCGGGGAGCTGAATGGCCTTGTGAACACTGAAGCTTTCTTT. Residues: CASRAGELNGLVNTEAFF.